This T cell receptor beta chain comes out of a study of OX40 agonist ivuxolimab in advanced cancers. Looking at the study overall: Enrollees could have had prior anti-PD-1, anti-PD-L1 or anti-CTLA-4 therapy, which around 40% had received. The study, taken as a whole, reports: At doses 0.1 to 3.0 mg/kg, CD4+ and CD8+ clones expanded.

Using immunoSEQ multiplex PCR, the repertoire was profiled, and TCRdb retains in-frame clones only, with some absent. Found here are some 35,000 clones, about three quarters of them singletons; the top ten hold under 10%. Notes on this clone: Its specificity is unknown.

Looked up from germline, CDR1 is MDHEN and CDR2 is SYDVKM. The CDR3 consists of 19 residues. The junction had 13 bases not matched to a gene; V was cut back by 4 bases and J by 0 bases. The rearrangement links TRBV28 to TRBJ1-5; 9 bases match TRBD1. The sequencing here drew on CD4+ or CD8+ T cells sorted from blood, taken in a trial of the OX40 agonist ivuxolimab. The sequence derives from an adult with an advanced solid tumor such as melanoma, head and neck, liver or kidney cancer. The CDR3 is CASSSFRDRVFSSNQPQHF. The CDR3 region has the DNA TGTGCCAGCAGTTCTTTCCGGGACAGGGTTTTTAGTAGCAATCAGCCCCAGCATTTT.